The rows below give T cell receptor beta chains drawn from one sample of a study of T cell responses to AZD1222 COVID-19 vaccine. Assay used: immunoSEQ multiplex PCR; TCRdb lists only in-frame clones, some missing. The data contain around 140,000 clones, roughly 93% of them singletons. The sample consisted of peripheral blood, taken 28 days after the second AZD1222 dose. Receptors originate from an adult who received the AZD1222 COVID-19 vaccine. Both conserved end residues are part of each CDR3. Each record gives: V gene, clone size, J gene, D gene, CDR3 DNA, CDR3 protein. The D gene is left open where the match is weak. A clone size is listed for some rows: how often the clone was seen (once, few, many), or a class if it is expanded.

TRBV28	-	TRBJ2-1	-	TGTGCCAGCAGCGTCCCTTCATTCCGGGACAGCGGGGACAATGAGCAGTTCTTC	CASSVPSFRDSGDNEQFF
TRBV9	-	TRBJ2-3	-	TGTGCCAGCAGCGTAGTTGGGAGCGACACAGATACGCAGTATTTT	CASSVVGSDTDTQYF
TRBV28	-	TRBJ2-7	-	TGTGCCAGCAGTTTTATCCCCCTGAGGGACGAGCAGTACTTC	CASSFIPLRDEQYF
TRBV9	-	TRBJ1-5	-	TGTGCCAGCAGCGTAGGGGGTATCAGGCAGCCCCAGCATTTT	CASSVGGIRQPQHF
TRBV5-1	-	TRBJ2-1	-	TGCGCCAGCAGCTTGGGCACCGGGACACTAAACAATGAGCAGTTCTTC	CASSLGTGTLNNEQFF
TRBV7-3	-	TRBJ2-7	TRBD2	TGTGCCAGCAGCCCCGGGGGGGGGACTAGCGGGAGTATAGATCAGTACTTC	CASSPGGGTSGSIDQYF
TRBV12-5	-	TRBJ1-1	-	TGTGCTAGTGGTTTGGGACAGCCCAACACTGAAGCTTTCTTT	CASGLGQPNTEAFF
TRBV5-1	-	TRBJ1-1	-	TGCGCCAGCAGCTCCCCCGGAGTGAACACTGAAGCTTTCTTT	CASSSPGVNTEAFF
TRBV6-5	-	TRBJ2-7	TRBD1	TGTGCCAGCCGCCAGCAGGGGGCCTACGAGCAGTACTTC	CASRQQGAYEQYF
TRBV5-1	-	TRBJ1-2	TRBD1	TGCGCCAGCAGCGTAGGACAGGAGACACCGAACTATGGCTACACCTTC	CASSVGQETPNYGYTF
TRBV20-1	-	TRBJ2-7	-	TGCAGTGGAAGACGGGCCGACGAGCAGTACTTC	CSGRRADEQYF
TRBV5-1	once	TRBJ1-2	-	TGCGCCAGCAGCTTAGACGGCAGCTATGGCTACACCTTC	CASSLDGSYGYTF